Listed below are T cell receptor beta chains from one sample, sequenced in a study of early T cells in non-severe SARS-CoV-2 infection. TCRdb used MiXCR to reprocess the 5' RACE reads, holding one entry per CDR3 protein. The profile shows approximately 42,000 distinct CDR3 sequences, less than 8.5% of them singletons. The source material was whole blood. These receptors all stem from an adult who was a healthcare worker with PCR-confirmed SARS-CoV-2 infection or an uninfected control (not recorded which). CDR3s include the opening cysteine and the closing phenylalanine or tryptophan. Fields, in order: D gene, J gene, clone size, V gene, CDR3 DNA, CDR3 protein. A D gene is named only where the DNA matches it firmly. Clone sizes are given selectively: once, few, many, or a class where the clone is expanded.

. | TRBJ1-2 | many | TRBV11-2 | TGTGCCAGCAGCCCCGGACTGATCTATGGCTACACCTTC | CASSPGLIYGYTF
. | TRBJ2-7 | . | TRBV7-2 | TGTGCCAGCAGCCGGGGGAGAGTCCCCGAGCAGTACTTC | CASSRGRVPEQYF
. | TRBJ2-4 | . | TRBV12-3/TRBV12-4 | TGTGCCAGCAGTTTAAGCGGTGGGGCCAACATTCAGTACTTC | CASSLSGGANIQYF
TRBD2 | TRBJ2-3 | few | TRBV6-1 | TGTGCCAGCAGTGAAGGGACTAGCTCTACGCAGTATTTT | CASSEGTSSTQYF
TRBD1 | TRBJ1-3 | . | TRBV7-6 | TGTGCCAGCAGCTTAGTAGGAGGGGCAGGGGGTTTTCGAGACACCATATATTTT | CASSLVGGAGGFRDTIYF
. | TRBJ1-1 | few | TRBV12-3/TRBV12-4 | TGTGCCAGCAGTCACCGGGTGGACACTGAAGCTTTCTTT | CASSHRVDTEAFF
. | TRBJ2-1 | few | TRBV24-1 | TGTGCCACCAGTGGGTCCCCTTCCGAGGGTCCTGAGCAGTTCTTC | CATSGSPSEGPEQFF
. | TRBJ2-1 | few | TRBV20-1 | TGCAGTGCTAGGTACGGGGGCTACAATGAGCAGTTCTTC | CSARYGGYNEQFF
TRBD2 | TRBJ2-7 | many | TRBV19 | TGTGCCTCCTTAACACTAGCGGGGTACGAGCAGTACTTC | CASLTLAGYEQYF
. | TRBJ1-2 | . | TRBV20-1 | TGCAGTGCCACCAGGACGGGGAACTATGGCTACACCTTC | CSATRTGNYGYTF
TRBD1 | TRBJ2-2 | . | TRBV29-1 | TGCAGCGCTACAGGGGTGAGAAACACCGGGGAGCTGTTTTTT | CSATGVRNTGELFF
TRBD2 | TRBJ2-5 | many | TRBV5-1 | TGCGCCAGCAGCTTGGAGGTTAGCGGGGGGGTCCTAGAGACCCAGTACTTC | CASSLEVSGGVLETQYF
TRBD1 | TRBJ2-2 | many | TRBV2 | TGTGCCAGCAGCGGGACAGCCTCCGGGGAGCTGTTTTTT | CASSGTASGELFF
TRBD1 | TRBJ1-4 | medium-sized | TRBV6-1 | TGTGCCTCCCATGTGAGGACAGGGTATGAAAAACTGTTTTTT | CASHVRTGYEKLFF
TRBD2 | TRBJ2-3 | . | TRBV7-2 | TGTGCCAGCAGCTTAGCCGATAGCGGGGATACGCAGTATTTT | CASSLADSGDTQYF
TRBD1 | TRBJ1-1 | few | TRBV5-1 | TGCGCCAGCAGCTGGCCAGGGGGACCCACTGAAGCTTTCTTT | CASSWPGGPTEAFF
TRBD1 | TRBJ1-4 | many | TRBV7-9 | TGTGCCAGCAGATACACAGGGGGGGACGAAAAACTGTTTTTT | CASRYTGGDEKLFF
TRBD1 | TRBJ1-1 | many | TRBV4-1 | TGCGCCAGCAGCCGATGGACAGGGGGGAACACTGAAGCTTTCTTT | CASSRWTGGNTEAFF
. | TRBJ2-7 | many | TRBV2 | TGTGCCAGCAGTGAGTCCCCCTACGAGCAGTACTTC | CASSESPYEQYF
TRBD1 | TRBJ2-7 | . | TRBV7-9 | TGTGCCAGCAGCCCGTCTACAGGGGGCGGCTACGAGCAGTACTTC | CASSPSTGGGYEQYF
. | TRBJ1-3 | many | TRBV20-1 | TGCAGTGCGAGGACAGAGGGAAACACCATATATTTT | CSARTEGNTIYF
TRBD2 | TRBJ2-7 | many | TRBV10-3 | TGTGCCACGGGACTAGCGGGGGGGCGTGATTCCGAGCAGTACTTC | CATGLAGGRDSEQYF
. | TRBJ2-7 | few | TRBV11-1 | TGTGCCAGCAGCTCTCTCAGGGTCCACGAGCAGTACTTC | CASSSLRVHEQYF
. | TRBJ2-5 | medium-sized | TRBV27 | TGTGCCAGCAGTTTGAGTGCGGCAGGGGCCTCCAAAGAGACCCAGTACTTC | CASSLSAAGASKETQYF
. | TRBJ2-2 | . | TRBV12-3/TRBV12-4 | TGTGCCAGCAGGGTACAGGGAGCTGGGAACACCGGGGAGCTGTTTTTT | CASRVQGAGNTGELFF
. | TRBJ2-7 | few | TRBV5-1 | TGCGCCAGCAGCTTACGCGGGGTCGGGAACGAGCAGTACTTC | CASSLRGVGNEQYF
. | TRBJ2-7 | . | TRBV5-1 | TGCGCCAGCAGCTTTGGAGGGGGGCCCTACGAGCAGTACTTC | CASSFGGGPYEQYF
. | TRBJ1-1 | few | TRBV6-2/TRBV6-3 | TGTGCCAGCAGTGCGTCCGTGGTGGCAGGTGCCACTGAAGCTTTCTTT | CASSASVVAGATEAFF
TRBD1 | TRBJ2-7 | many | TRBV4-3 | TGCGCCAGCAGCCGGGACAGGTACTACGAGCAGTACTTC | CASSRDRYYEQYF
. | TRBJ2-3 | . | TRBV3-1 | TGTGCCAGCAGCGAAACAGATACGCAGTATTTT | CASSETDTQYF
. | TRBJ1-4 | . | TRBV20-1 | TGCAGTGCTCCCGCAGATCTTACTAATGAAAAACTGTTTTTT | CSAPADLTNEKLFF